The present TCR beta chain was sequenced within a study of blood T cell repertoires in COVID-19. Authors' processing steps: Reference gene primers were amplified, and this amplification served to estimate nucleated cell counts. Using immunoSEQ multiplex PCR, the repertoire was profiled, and TCRdb retains in-frame clones only, with some absent. That table supplies the V and J calls and clone size; D and trimming were determined from the DNA. The data hold 310,000 or so clones, with about 93% observed a single time. J was trimmed by 6 bases and V by 2 bases; bases with no gene match: 9. The CDR3 extends over 16 amino acids. Germline CDR1 LGHNT, CDR2 FRNRAP. Allocation to cohorts depended on clinical history reported by the participants. This clone was picked up one time.

The chain has TRBV12-5 and TRBJ2-7, with TRBD1 matching 11 bases. The sequencing sample was made of PBMCs or T cells enriched from blood (not recorded which). The sequence came from a woman under 40 who had recovered from COVID-19. This CDR3 is CASGLKVDRGRCEQYF. In DNA form, the CDR3 reads TGTGCTAGTGGTTTGAAAGTGGACAGGGGGCGTTGCGAGCAGTACTTC.